The 6 T cell receptor beta chains below were found in one sample sequenced in a study of control samples from healthy donors and cancer patients. Repertoires were generated with immunoSEQ multiplex PCR, while TCRdb's copy carries only in-frame clones and drops some. The table has 150,000 to 200,000 clones, around 95% seen once; the top ten hold around 8.5%. Sequenced sample: blood. Receptors were obtained from a woman aged 40 to 50 in good health.

Regarding this clone: One junction end does not reproduce the germline sequence, and a read error may be involved. This sequence joins TRBV7-7 and TRBJ2-4; 9 bases align to TRBD2. There are 17 residues in the CDR3. Germline V gene data show CDR1 as SSHAT and CDR2 as FNYEAQ (reference sequence). The CDR3 DNA sequence: TGTGCTAGCAGCTTAGGCGGGAGGGCCTCGGCCAAAAACATTCAGTACTTC. It specifies CASSLGGRASAKNIQYF.

Turning to this clone: Sequence at one end of the junction differs from germline and may be a read error. The identical CDR3 is also encoded by other nucleotide sequences in the sample. The chain has TRBV24-1 and TRBJ1-1; the match to TRBD1 covers 7 bases. The CDR3 runs 13 residues. Germline loops: CDR1 KGHDR, CDR2 SFDVKD. CDR3 sequence (DNA): TGTGCCACCCGTGACAGGGCGAACACTGAAGCTTTCTTT. As protein: CATRDRANTEAFF.

The CDR3 DNA is TGTGCCAGCAGCTTCGAACGTCGGGAAGCCTATGGCTACACCTTC. It translates to CASSFERREAYGYTF. The rearrangement uses TRBV5-4 and TRBJ1-2; D is undetermined. Germline CDR1 SGHNT, CDR2 YYREEE (reference sequence). The V end was cut by 2 bases, the J end by 4 bases, with 15 bases between. The length of the CDR3 is 15 residues.

The chain couples TRBV6-2 or TRBV6-3 to TRBJ1-2; 12 bases align to TRBD1. The CDR3 is made up of 19 amino acids. Germline lookup yields CDR1 MNHEY and CDR2 SVGEGT. V trimming: 5 bases; J trimming: 4 bases; junction bases outside the gene matches: 17. This CDR3 is CASSQRDRGLTGDSYGYTF. DNA of the CDR3: TGTGCCAGCAGTCAACGGGACAGGGGGCTGACAGGGGACTCCTATGGCTACACCTTC.

The chain combines TRBV6-2 or TRBV6-3 with TRBJ2-7; D possibly corresponds to TRBD2 (6 bases). Trimming took off 4 bases at V and 3 bases at J, with 16 bases between the two ends. The CDR3 has 15 residues. CDR1 and CDR2 from the germline V gene are MNHEY and SVGEGT. CDR3 bases: TGTGCCAGCAGTTCTCCGAGGAGGGGACGCTACGAGCAGTACTTC. Its translation is CASSSPRRGRYEQYF.

The V call is TRBV7-8, the J call TRBJ1-5; TRBD1 is a possible D gene (6 bases). This CDR3 comprises 16 residues. Looked up from germline, CDR1 is SGHVS and CDR2 is FQNEAQ. V shed 1 base and J shed 6 bases, with 16 bases lying between them. CDR3: CASSLGEGGPFQPQHF. The CDR3 DNA reads TGTGCCAGCAGCTTAGGAGAAGGGGGGCCCTTTCAGCCCCAGCATTTT.